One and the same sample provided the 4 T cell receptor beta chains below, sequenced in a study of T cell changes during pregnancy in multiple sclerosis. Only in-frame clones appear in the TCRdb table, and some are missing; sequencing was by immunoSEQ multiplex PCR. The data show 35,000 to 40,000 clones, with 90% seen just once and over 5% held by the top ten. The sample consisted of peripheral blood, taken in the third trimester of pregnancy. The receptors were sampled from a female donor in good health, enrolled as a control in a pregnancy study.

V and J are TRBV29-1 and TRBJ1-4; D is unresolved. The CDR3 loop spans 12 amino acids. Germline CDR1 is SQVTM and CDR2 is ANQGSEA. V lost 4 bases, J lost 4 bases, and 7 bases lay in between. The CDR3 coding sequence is TGCAGCGTTGTGGCAGTTAATGAAAAACTGTTTTTT. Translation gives CSVVAVNEKLFF.

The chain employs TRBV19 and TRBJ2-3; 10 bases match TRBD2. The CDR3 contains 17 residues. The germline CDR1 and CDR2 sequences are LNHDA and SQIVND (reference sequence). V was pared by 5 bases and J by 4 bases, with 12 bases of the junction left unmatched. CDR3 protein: CASSATGLAYQADTQYF. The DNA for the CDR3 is TGTGCCAGTAGTGCCACGGGACTAGCGTATCAGGCAGATACGCAGTATTTT.

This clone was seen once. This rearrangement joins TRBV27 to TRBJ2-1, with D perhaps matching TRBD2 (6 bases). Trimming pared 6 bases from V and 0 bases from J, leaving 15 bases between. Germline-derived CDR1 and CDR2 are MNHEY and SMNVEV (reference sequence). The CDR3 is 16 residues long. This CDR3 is CASRNSGDPSYNEQFF. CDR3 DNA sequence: TGTGCCAGCAGAAATTCGGGGGATCCCTCCTACAATGAGCAGTTCTTC.

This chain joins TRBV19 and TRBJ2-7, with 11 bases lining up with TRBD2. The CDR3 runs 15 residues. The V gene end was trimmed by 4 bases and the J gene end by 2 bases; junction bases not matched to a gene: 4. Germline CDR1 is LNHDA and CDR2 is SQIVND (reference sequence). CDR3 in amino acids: CASSTLAGGTYEQYF. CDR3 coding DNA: TGTGCCAGTAGTACCTTAGCGGGGGGGACCTACGAGCAGTACTTC.